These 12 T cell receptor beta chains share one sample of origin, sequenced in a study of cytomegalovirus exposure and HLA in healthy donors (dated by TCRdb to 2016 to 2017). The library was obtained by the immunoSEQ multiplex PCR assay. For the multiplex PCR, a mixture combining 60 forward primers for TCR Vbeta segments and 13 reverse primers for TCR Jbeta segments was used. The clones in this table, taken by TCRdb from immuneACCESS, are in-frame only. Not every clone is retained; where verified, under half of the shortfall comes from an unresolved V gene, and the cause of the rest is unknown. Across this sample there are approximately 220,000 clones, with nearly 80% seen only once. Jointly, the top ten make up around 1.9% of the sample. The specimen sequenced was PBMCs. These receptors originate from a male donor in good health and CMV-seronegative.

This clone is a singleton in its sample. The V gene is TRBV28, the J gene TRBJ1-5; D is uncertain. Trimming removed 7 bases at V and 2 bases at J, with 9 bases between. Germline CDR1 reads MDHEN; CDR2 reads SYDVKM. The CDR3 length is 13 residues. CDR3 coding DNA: TGTGCCAGCATGAGGATAGGCAATCAGCCCCAGCATTTT. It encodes CASMRIGNQPQHF.

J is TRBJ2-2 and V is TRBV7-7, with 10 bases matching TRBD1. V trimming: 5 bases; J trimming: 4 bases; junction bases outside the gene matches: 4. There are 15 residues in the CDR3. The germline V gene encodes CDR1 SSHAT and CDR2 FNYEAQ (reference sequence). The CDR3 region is CASSPRTGGTGELFF. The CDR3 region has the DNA TGTGCCAGCAGCCCCAGGACAGGGGGCACCGGGGAGCTGTTTTTT.

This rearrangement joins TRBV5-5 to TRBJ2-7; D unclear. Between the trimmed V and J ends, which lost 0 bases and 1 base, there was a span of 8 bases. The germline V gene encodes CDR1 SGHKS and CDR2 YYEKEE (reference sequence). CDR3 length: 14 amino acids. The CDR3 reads CASSLDPTSYEQYF. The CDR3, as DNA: TGTGCCAGCAGCTTGGACCCAACATCCTACGAGCAGTACTTC.

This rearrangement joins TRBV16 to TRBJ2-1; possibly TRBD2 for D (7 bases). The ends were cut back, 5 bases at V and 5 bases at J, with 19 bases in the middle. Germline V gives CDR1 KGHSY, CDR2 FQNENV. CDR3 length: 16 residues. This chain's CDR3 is CASSWVTGGRDNEQFF. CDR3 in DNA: TGTGCCAGCAGCTGGGTAACGGGGGGCCGGGACAATGAGCAGTTCTTC.

CDR3 coding DNA: TGTGCCAGCCAACAGGGGGCGTACGAGCAGTACTTC. Translated: CASQQGAYEQYF. The V call is TRBV28, the J call TRBJ2-5; TRBD1 matches 9 bases. The J call is in doubt because the DNA end fits TRBJ2-7 better. CDR3 length equals 12 residues. The germline V gene has CDR1 MDHEN and CDR2 SYDVKM.

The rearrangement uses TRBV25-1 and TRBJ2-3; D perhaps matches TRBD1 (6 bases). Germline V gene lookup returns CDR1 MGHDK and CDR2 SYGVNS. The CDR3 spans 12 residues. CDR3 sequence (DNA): TGTGCTACAAACAGGGGCACAGATACGCAGTATTTT. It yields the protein CATNRGTDTQYF.

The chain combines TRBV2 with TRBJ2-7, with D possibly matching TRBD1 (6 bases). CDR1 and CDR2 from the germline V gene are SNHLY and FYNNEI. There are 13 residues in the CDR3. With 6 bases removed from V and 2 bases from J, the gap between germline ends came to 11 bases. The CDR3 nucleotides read TGTGCCAGCAGCATGCGACAGGCCTACGAGCAGTACTTC. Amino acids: CASSMRQAYEQYF.

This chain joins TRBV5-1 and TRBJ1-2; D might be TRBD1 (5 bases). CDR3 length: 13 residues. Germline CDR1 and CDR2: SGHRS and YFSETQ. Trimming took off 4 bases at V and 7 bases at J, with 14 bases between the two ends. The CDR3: CASSAGGSGGYTF. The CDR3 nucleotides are TGCGCCAGCAGCGCCGGGGGGAGTGGTGGCTACACCTTC.

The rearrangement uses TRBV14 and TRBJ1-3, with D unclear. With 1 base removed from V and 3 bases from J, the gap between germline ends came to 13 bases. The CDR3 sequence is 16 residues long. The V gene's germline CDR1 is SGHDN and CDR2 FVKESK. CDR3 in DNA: TGTGCCAGCAGCCAAGCTGCGGAGGGCTTTGGAAACACCATATATTTT. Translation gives CASSQAAEGFGNTIYF.

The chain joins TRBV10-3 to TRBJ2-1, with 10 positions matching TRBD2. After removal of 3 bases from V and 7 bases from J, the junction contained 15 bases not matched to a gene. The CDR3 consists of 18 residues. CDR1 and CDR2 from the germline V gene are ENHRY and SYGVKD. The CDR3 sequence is CAISEMLIGLADANEQFF. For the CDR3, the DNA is TGTGCCATCAGTGAAATGCTCATTGGACTAGCGGACGCGAATGAGCAGTTCTTC.

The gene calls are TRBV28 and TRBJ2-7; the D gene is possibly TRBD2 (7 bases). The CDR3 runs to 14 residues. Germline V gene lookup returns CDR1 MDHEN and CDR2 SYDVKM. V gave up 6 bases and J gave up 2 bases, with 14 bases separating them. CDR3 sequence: CASSLGGPTYEQYF. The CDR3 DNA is TGTGCCAGCAGCCTCGGGGGGCCAACCTACGAGCAGTACTTC.

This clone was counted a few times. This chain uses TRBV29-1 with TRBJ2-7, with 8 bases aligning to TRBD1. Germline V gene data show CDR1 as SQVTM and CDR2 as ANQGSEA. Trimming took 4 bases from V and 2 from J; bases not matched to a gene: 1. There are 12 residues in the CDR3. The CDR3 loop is CSVATGAYEQYF. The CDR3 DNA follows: TGCAGCGTTGCGACAGGGGCCTACGAGCAGTACTTC.